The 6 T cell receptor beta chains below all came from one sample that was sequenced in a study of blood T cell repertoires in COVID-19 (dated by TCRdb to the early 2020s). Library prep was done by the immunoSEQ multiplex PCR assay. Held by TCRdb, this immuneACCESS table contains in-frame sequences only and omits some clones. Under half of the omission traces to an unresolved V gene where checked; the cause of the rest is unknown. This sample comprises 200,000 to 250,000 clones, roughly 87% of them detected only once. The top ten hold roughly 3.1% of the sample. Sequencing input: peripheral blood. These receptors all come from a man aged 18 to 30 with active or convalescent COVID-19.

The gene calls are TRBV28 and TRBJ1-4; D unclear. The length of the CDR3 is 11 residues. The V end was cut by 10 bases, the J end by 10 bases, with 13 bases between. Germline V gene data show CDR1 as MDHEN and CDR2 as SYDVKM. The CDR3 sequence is CAIRHEAKLFF. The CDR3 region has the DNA TGTGCCATCCGTCACGAGGCAAAACTGTTTTTT.

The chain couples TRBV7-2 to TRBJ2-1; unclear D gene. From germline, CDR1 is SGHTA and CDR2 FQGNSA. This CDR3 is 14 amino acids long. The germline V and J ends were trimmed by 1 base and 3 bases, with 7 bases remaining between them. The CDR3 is CASSLGLSYNEQFF. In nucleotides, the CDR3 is TGTGCCAGCAGCTTAGGCCTCAGCTACAATGAGCAGTTCTTC.

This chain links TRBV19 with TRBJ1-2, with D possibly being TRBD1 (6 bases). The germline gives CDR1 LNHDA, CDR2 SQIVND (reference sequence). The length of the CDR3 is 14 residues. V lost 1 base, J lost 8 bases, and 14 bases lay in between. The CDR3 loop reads CASSIGQAAGGYTF. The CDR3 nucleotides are TGTGCCAGTAGTATAGGACAGGCGGCTGGAGGCTACACCTTC. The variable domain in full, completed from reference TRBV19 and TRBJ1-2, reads DGGITQSPKYLFRKEGQNVTLSCEQNLNHDAMYWYRQDPGQGLRLIYYSQIVNDFQKGDIAEGYSVSREKKESFPLTVTSAQKNPTAFYLCASSIGQAAGGYTFGSGTRLTVV.

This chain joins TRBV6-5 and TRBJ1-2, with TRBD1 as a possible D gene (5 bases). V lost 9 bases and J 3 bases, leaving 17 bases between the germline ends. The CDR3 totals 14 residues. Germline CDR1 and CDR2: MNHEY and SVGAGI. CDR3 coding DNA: TGTGCCAGTATGAGATCAAGGGGCGACTATGGCTACACCTTC. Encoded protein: CASMRSRGDYGYTF.

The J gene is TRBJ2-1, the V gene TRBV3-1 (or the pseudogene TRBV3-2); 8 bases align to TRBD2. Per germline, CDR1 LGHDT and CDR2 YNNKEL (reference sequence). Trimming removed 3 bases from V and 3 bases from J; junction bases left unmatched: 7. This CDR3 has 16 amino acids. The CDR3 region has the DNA TGTGCCAGCAGCCATGTTAGCGGGACCCTCTACAATGAGCAGTTCTTC. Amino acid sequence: CASSHVSGTLYNEQFF.

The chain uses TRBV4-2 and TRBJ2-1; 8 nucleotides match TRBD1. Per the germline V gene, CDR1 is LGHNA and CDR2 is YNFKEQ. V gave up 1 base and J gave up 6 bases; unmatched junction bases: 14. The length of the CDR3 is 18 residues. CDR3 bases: TGTGCCAGCAGCCAAGGATACCGTGGACAGGGTTTTGCCAATGAGCAGTTCTTC. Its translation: CASSQGYRGQGFANEQFF.